These 22 T cell receptor beta chains share one sample of origin, sequenced in a study of blood T cell repertoires in COVID-19. Here immunoSEQ multiplex PCR was the method, and the copy in TCRdb shows in-frame clones only, minus some. The sample lists 97,000 or so clones; more than 75% were seen once. The material sequenced was peripheral blood. All receptors come from a man aged 45-60 years with active or convalescent COVID-19.

The chain couples TRBV10-1 to TRBJ1-6; TRBD1 aligns across 9 bases. This CDR3 spans 14 amino acids. With 5 bases clipped from V and 9 bases from J, the junction kept 5 bases outside the gene matches. Germline assignment: CDR1 WNHNN and CDR2 SYGVQD (reference sequence). The CDR3 coding sequence is TGCGCCAGCAGTCCAGACAGGGGGAGTTCACCCCTCCACTTT. As protein: CASSPDRGSSPLHF.

The J gene is TRBJ1-2, the V gene TRBV5-1, with 7 bases aligning to TRBD1. The germline gives CDR1 SGHRS, CDR2 YFSETQ. This CDR3 contains 14 residues. V lost 6 bases and J lost 4; bases outside the gene matches: 9. The CDR3 spells CASKPGQQGYGYTF. The CDR3 DNA reads TGCGCCAGCAAGCCGGGACAGCAAGGCTATGGCTACACCTTC.

This sequence joins TRBV7-9 and TRBJ2-7; D ambiguous. Germline V gene lookup returns CDR1 SEHNR and CDR2 FQNEAQ (reference sequence). The CDR3 extends over 12 amino acids. The ends were cut back, 5 bases at V and 1 base at J, with 6 bases in the middle. The CDR3 sequence is CASSHGSYEQYV. CDR3 nucleotide sequence: TGTGCCAGCAGCCACGGGTCCTACGAGCAGTACGTC.

The J gene is TRBJ1-4, the V gene TRBV2; 7 nucleotides line up with TRBD1. Losses at the gene ends were 6 bases for V and 7 bases for J; bases not matched to a gene: 5. The CDR3 is 13 amino acids. Germline V lookup: CDR1 SNHLY, CDR2 FYNNEI. In DNA, the CDR3 is TGTGCCAGCAGAGGACAGGAGGGTGAAAAACTGTTTTTT. Its protein is CASRGQEGEKLFF.

The chain joins TRBV4-3 to TRBJ1-1; a possible D gene is TRBD1 (6 bases). V lost 2 bases and J 2 bases, leaving 15 bases between the germline ends. Per germline, CDR1 LGHNA and CDR2 YSLEER. There are 16 residues in the CDR3. CDR3 coding DNA: TGCGCCAGCAGCCAAACCCCACTACAGGGAAACACTGAAGCTTTCTTT. Its protein is CASSQTPLQGNTEAFF.

The J gene is TRBJ2-2, the V gene TRBV9; D is unresolved. V was trimmed by 0 bases and J by 0 bases, leaving 6 bases between them. CDR3 size: 15 residues. Germline V gene lookup returns CDR1 SGDLS and CDR2 YYNGEE. CDR3 in DNA: TGTGCCAGCAGCGTAGGACTTCCGAACACCGGGGAGCTGTTTTTT. This translates into CASSVGLPNTGELFF.

The chain has TRBV19 and TRBJ2-5; 13 bases line up with TRBD2. Germline assignment: CDR1 LNHDA and CDR2 SQIVND (reference sequence). This CDR3 contains 14 residues. V gave up 10 bases and J gave up 3 bases; unmatched junction bases: 5. The CDR3 here is CATGTSGVKETQYF. The CDR3 DNA reads TGTGCCACCGGGACTAGCGGGGTTAAAGAGACCCAGTACTTC.

In this sample, this clone turned up a few times. The chain uses TRBV11-2 and TRBJ1-6; D is ambiguous. There are 14 residues in the CDR3. The V gene's germline CDR1 is SGHAT and CDR2 FQNNGV. Trimming stripped 5 bases from V and 4 bases from J, with 9 bases between. The CDR3 sequence: CASSPAAYNSPLHF. For the CDR3, the DNA is TGTGCCAGCAGCCCCGCGGCGTATAATTCACCCCTCCACTTT.

This chain joins TRBV11-2 and TRBJ2-2; 8 bases map to TRBD1. The V gene end was trimmed by 2 bases and the J gene end by 5 bases; junction bases not matched to a gene: 7. Germline CDR1 reads SGHAT; CDR2 reads FQNNGV. This CDR3 contains 16 residues. The CDR3 sequence: CASSLRADRATGELFF. The CDR3 nucleotides read TGTGCCAGCAGCTTACGGGCGGACAGGGCGACCGGGGAGCTGTTTTTT.

The chain couples TRBV3-1 (or the pseudogene TRBV3-2) to TRBJ1-2; 7 positions match TRBD1. This CDR3 spans 14 amino acids. The J segment lost 3 bases and the V segment lost 0 bases, leaving 1 base of the junction unmatched. The germline gives CDR1 LGHDT, CDR2 YNNKEL (reference sequence). The CDR3 region is CASSQDQGDYGYTF. In DNA form, the CDR3 reads TGTGCCAGCAGCCAAGATCAGGGGGACTATGGCTACACCTTC.

The chain is built from TRBV3-1 (or the pseudogene TRBV3-2) and TRBJ1-5; unclear D gene. Per germline, CDR1 LGHDT and CDR2 YNNKEL (reference sequence). This CDR3 is 14 amino acids long. V was trimmed by 0 bases and J by 6 bases, leaving 9 bases between them. The CDR3 nucleotides are TGTGCCAGCAGCCAAGATGGAGGGAGTCAGCCCCAGCATTTT. Encoded protein: CASSQDGGSQPQHF.

This clone was found a few times. J is TRBJ2-3 and V is TRBV6-5; 9 positions match TRBD1. Germline V gene lookup returns CDR1 MNHEY and CDR2 SVGAGI. Trimming removed 5 bases from V and 2 bases from J; junction bases left unmatched: 5. The CDR3 contains 15 residues. Here the CDR3 reads CASSPGTGTTDTQYF. CDR3 sequence (DNA): TGTGCCAGCAGTCCCGGGACAGGGACCACAGATACGCAGTATTTT.

J is TRBJ2-7 and V is TRBV6-1; possible D gene TRBD1, 5 bases. Germline loops: CDR1 MNHNS, CDR2 SASEGT. This CDR3 comprises 15 residues. Trimming pared 2 bases from V and 2 bases from J, leaving 13 bases between. The CDR3, as DNA: TGTGCCAGCAGTGAACTTGTAGGGGATCCCTACGAGCAGTACGTC. This sequence encodes CASSELVGDPYEQYV.

A word on this clone: At one end, the junction sequence differs from germline, possibly due to a read error. The rearrangement joins TRBV3-1 (or the pseudogene TRBV3-2) to TRBJ2-1, with 9 bases matching TRBD2. The CDR3 loop spans 13 amino acids. Looked up from germline, CDR1 is LGHDT and CDR2 is YNNKEL (reference sequence). CDR3 DNA: TGTGCCAGCAGCCAAGATCTGGCGGGGGGGCCTCTCTTC. This codes for CASSQDLAGGPLF.

The CDR3 loop is CASSIGTGGEQYV. Written as DNA, the CDR3 is TGCGCCAGCAGCATCGGGACAGGGGGCGAGCAGTACGTC. The chain employs TRBV5-1 and TRBJ2-7; 11 nucleotides match TRBD1. The CDR3 covers 13 residues. The junction had 3 bases not matched to a gene; V was cut back by 4 bases and J by 6 bases. The V gene's germline CDR1 is SGHRS and CDR2 YFSETQ.

V and J are TRBV5-6 and TRBJ2-2, with a weak D call TRBD1 (5 bases). Trimming removed 1 base from V and 7 bases from J, with 11 bases in between. The CDR3 is 14 amino acids. Germline values: CDR1 SGHDT, CDR2 YYEEEE. The CDR3 sequence is CASSLTGMIGELFF. As DNA, the CDR3 is TGTGCCAGCAGCTTGACAGGAATGATCGGGGAGCTGTTTTTT. The whole variable domain, remainder taken from reference TRBV5-6 and TRBJ2-2, is DAGVTQSPTHLIKTRGQQVTLRCSPKSGHDTVSWYQQALGQGPQFIFQYYEEEERQRGNFPDRFSGHQFPNYSSELNVNALLLGDSALYLCASSLTGMIGELFFGEGSRLTVL.

CDR3 in amino acids: CASSLNGQGNTEAFF. Written as DNA, the CDR3 is TGCGCCAGCAGCTTGAATGGACAGGGGAACACTGAAGCTTTCTTT. J is TRBJ1-1 and V is TRBV5-1, with 8 bases that match TRBD1. Trimming removed 1 base from V and 1 base from J; junction bases left unmatched: 3. CDR3 length: 15 amino acids. Germline values: CDR1 SGHRS, CDR2 YFSETQ.

The chain combines TRBV10-3 with TRBJ2-5, with 7 bases identical to TRBD1. The V gene's germline CDR1 is ENHRY and CDR2 SYGVKD. V lost 4 bases and J lost 1; bases outside the gene matches: 6. This CDR3 has 15 residues. The chain's CDR3 is CAISVDRSSQETQYF. The CDR3 DNA follows: TGTGCCATCAGTGTGGACAGGAGTAGCCAAGAGACCCAGTACTTC.

The CDR3 DNA sequence: TGTGCCAGCAGTCGCGGGACAGGGGACCCGAACCTCCACTTT. This codes for CASSRGTGDPNLHF. J is TRBJ1-6 and V is TRBV6-2 or TRBV6-3; 10 positions match TRBD1. After removal of 5 bases from V and 15 bases from J, the junction contained 10 bases not matched to a gene. The CDR3 extends over 14 amino acids. Germline loops: CDR1 MNHEY, CDR2 SVGEGT.

This chain joins TRBV28 and TRBJ1-4, with no clear D. Germline V gives CDR1 MDHEN, CDR2 SYDVKM. V lost 6 bases and J 8 bases, leaving 19 bases between the germline ends. The CDR3 runs to 15 residues. The CDR3 coding sequence is TGTGCCAGCAGCCCCGAAGCGGGAGGGAACGAAAAACTGTTTTTT. It encodes CASSPEAGGNEKLFF.

This clone was observed a handful of times. This chain joins TRBV7-9 and TRBJ1-5, with D possibly being TRBD1 (5 bases). CDR3 length: 15 amino acids. V was pared by 5 bases and J by 4 bases, with 15 bases between. Germline-derived CDR1 and CDR2 are SEHNR and FQNEAQ (reference sequence). The CDR3 loop reads CASSPISGGNQPQHF. The CDR3 region has the DNA TGTGCCAGCAGCCCCATTTCGGGGGGAAATCAGCCCCAGCATTTT. Together with reference TRBV7-9 and TRBJ1-5, the CDR3 gives the full variable domain: DTGVSQNPRHKITKRGQNVTFRCDPISEHNRLYWYRQTLGQGPEFLTYFQNEAQLEKSRLLSDRFSAERPKGSFSTLEIQRTEQGDSAMYLCASSPISGGNQPQHFGDGTRLSIL.

The chain has TRBV4-3 and TRBJ1-6; 7 bases align to TRBD1. The CDR3 covers 16 residues. Germline V CDR1 and CDR2: LGHNA, YSLEER. The V and J ends lost 4 bases and 7 bases, in that order; junction bases with no gene match: 10. The CDR3 DNA sequence: TGCGCCAGCAGCCCAGCTAATCAGGGGGGCAATTCACCCCTCCACTTT. Residues: CASSPANQGGNSPLHF.